This T cell receptor beta chain was identified during a study of cytomegalovirus exposure and HLA in healthy donors. Whole-study results and caveats: Later analysis identified 15,000 to 20,000 TCR beta sequences associated with HLA alleles, using a false discovery rate threshold of 0.05.

Remarks on this clone: Its antigen remains unknown.

The PCR had 60 Vbeta and 13 Jbeta primers. Using immunoSEQ multiplex PCR, the repertoire was profiled, and TCRdb retains in-frame clones only, with some absent. The sample includes roughly 80,000 clones, 78% of them seen just once. This TCR was sampled from a man aged 35 to 55 in good health and CMV-seronegative. The sample consisted of PBMCs.

This CDR3 reads CASSYLAGGDGYTF. The DNA of the CDR3 is TGTGCCAGCAGTTACCTGGCAGGGGGCGATGGCTACACCTTC. V and J are TRBV6-5 and TRBJ1-2; 8 bases are a match to TRBD1. The trim removed 2 bases at V and 6 bases at J, leaving 5 bases unmatched. Germline loops: CDR1 MNHEY, CDR2 SVGAGI. CDR3 length: 14 amino acids.